The 17 T cell receptor beta chains listed next were all sequenced from one sample in a study of beta chain features in type 1 diabetes. General study points: Moderate yet significant TCRB CDR3 shortening was seen in Type 1 diabetes patients in all four CD4+ subsets.

Their cognate antigens are unknown. Isolated RNA was reverse transcribed in full, so expressed TCRB transcripts were sequenced. TCRdb's copy holds only in-frame clones and misses some; the assay was immunoSEQ multiplex PCR. The sample lists 95,000 to 110,000 clones, 25% to 35% seen once, with 0.5% to 0.55% in the top ten. What was sequenced was central memory CD4+ T cells from blood. Receptor source: a woman aged 18-29 years with type 1 diabetes.

This chain links TRBV7-2 with TRBJ1-4; no clear D gene. The CDR3 runs to 14 residues. Germline CDR1 is SGHTA and CDR2 is FQGNSA. V was trimmed by 2 bases and J by 0 bases, leaving 4 bases between them. Written as DNA, the CDR3 is TGTGCCAGCAGCTTACTTCCAACTAATGAAAAACTGTTTTTT. This codes for CASSLLPTNEKLFF.

This chain uses TRBV7-9 with TRBJ2-1, with D possibly being TRBD2 (6 bases). Germline V gene lookup returns CDR1 SEHNR and CDR2 FQNEAQ (reference sequence). This CDR3 is built from 14 residues. Trimming removed 0 bases at V and 7 bases at J, with 10 bases between. CDR3 region: CASSLAGGRNEQFF. The CDR3 DNA reads TGTGCCAGCAGCTTAGCGGGAGGTAGGAATGAGCAGTTCTTC.

The chain is built from TRBV9 and TRBJ1-2; possible D gene TRBD1, 6 bases. The V gene's germline CDR1 is SGDLS and CDR2 YYNGEE. This CDR3 has 15 residues. Trimming took off 4 bases at V and 2 bases at J, with 15 bases between the two ends. Here the CDR3 reads CASSLDTGTNYGYTF. DNA of the CDR3: TGTGCCAGCAGCCTCGACACAGGGACGAACTATGGCTACACCTTC.

The J gene is TRBJ2-1, the V gene TRBV28; D unclear. There are 12 residues in the CDR3. The germline gives CDR1 MDHEN, CDR2 SYDVKM. Trimming cost V 7 bases and J 4 bases, with 8 bases left between them. CDR3 coding DNA: TGTGCCAGCATTAATACTTACAATGAGCAGTTCTTC. Its protein is CASINTYNEQFF.

This clone was seen more than once but under ten times. This chain connects TRBV23-1 to TRBJ2-1; possible D gene TRBD2, 5 bases. TRBV23-1 is identified as an open reading frame with a role that is uncertain. The CDR3 is 13 residues long. V dropped 6 bases and J dropped 9 bases, with 15 bases sitting between them. The CDR3: CASSPRASCEQFF. CDR3 sequence (DNA): TGCGCCAGCAGCCCGCGGGCTAGCTGTGAGCAGTTCTTC.

V gene TRBV9 combines with J gene TRBJ2-1; TRBD2 is a possible D gene (5 bases). Germline CDR1 reads SGDLS; CDR2 reads YYNGEE. V was pared by 3 bases and J by 1 base, with 14 bases between. This CDR3 has 16 residues. CDR3 residues: CASSGQLVGSYNEQFF. The DNA of the CDR3 is TGTGCCAGCAGCGGACAACTAGTGGGGTCCTACAATGAGCAGTTCTTC. The full variable domain, rest sourced from reference TRBV9 and TRBJ2-1, is DSGVTQTPKHLITATGQRVTLRCSPRSGDLSVYWYQQSLDQGLQFLIQYYNGEERAKGNILERFSAQQFPDLHSELNLSSLELGDSALYFCASSGQLVGSYNEQFFGPGTRLTVL.

This clone was seen only a few times. The chain couples TRBV2 to TRBJ2-3; D perhaps matches TRBD2 (5 bases). In germline, CDR1 is SNHLY, CDR2 FYNNEI. V lost 7 bases, J lost 3 bases, and 8 bases lay in between. CDR3 size: 12 residues. This CDR3 reads CASNRGTDTQYF. Here the CDR3 DNA reads TGTGCCAGCAATCGGGGAACAGATACGCAGTATTTT.

This clone was recorded a few times. The CDR3 here is CASSGTESVRFGLEQYV. The CDR3 DNA follows: TGTGCCAGCAGTGGAACAGAATCCGTTAGATTTGGACTAGAGCAGTACGTC. J is TRBJ2-7 and V is TRBV28; weak D call: TRBD2 (6 bases). The V gene lost 5 bases and the J gene lost 7 bases, with 27 bases spanning the gap. The CDR3 is 17 residues long. The germline gives CDR1 MDHEN, CDR2 SYDVKM.

The chain combines TRBV11-3 with TRBJ2-1; 12 bases fit TRBD2. The junction had 7 bases not matched to a gene; V was cut back by 0 bases and J by 7 bases. Germline V CDR1 and CDR2: SGHNT, YENEEA. This CDR3 contains 17 residues. CDR3 sequence: CASSLDSTSGRSNEQFF. As DNA, the CDR3 is TGTGCCAGCAGCTTAGACTCAACTAGCGGGAGGTCAAATGAGCAGTTCTTC.

In regard to this clone: Different DNA sequences within this sample yield the same CDR3. V gene TRBV4-1 combines with J gene TRBJ1-5; 8 nucleotides line up with TRBD1. The V segment lost 3 bases and the J segment 7 bases; nucleotides outside the gene matches: 8. The CDR3 is 15 residues long. CDR1 is MGHRA, CDR2 YSYEKL, per germline. The CDR3 nucleotides are TGCGCCAGCAGCCAGGTAGACAGGGGAATCCAGCCCCAGCATTTT. Translated: CASSQVDRGIQPQHF.

The chain recombines TRBV18 with TRBJ2-7; 7 bases map to TRBD1. The length of the CDR3 is 16 residues. Germline CDR1 reads KGHSH; CDR2 reads LQKENI. Germline trimming cut 1 base from V and 0 bases from J; bases unmatched to any gene: 6. The CDR3 nucleotides are TGTGCCAGCTCACCACTCGAGACAGGGCTCTCCTACGAGCAGTACTTC. This sequence encodes CASSPLETGLSYEQYF.

The table lists this clone with a few counts. This chain links TRBV18 with TRBJ2-3; 10 bases agree with TRBD1. The CDR3 loop spans 16 amino acids. J lost 8 bases, V lost 2 bases, and 10 bases had no gene match. Germline CDR1 and CDR2: KGHSH and LQKENI. CDR3: CASSPSWTGGMGTQYF. CDR3 nucleotides: TGTGCCAGCTCACCATCGTGGACAGGGGGAATGGGTACGCAGTATTTT.

This rearrangement joins TRBV6-1 to TRBJ1-2; 7 nucleotides align to TRBD1. With V trimmed by 7 bases and J by 4 bases, 12 bases remained unmatched. The germline V gene encodes CDR1 MNHNS and CDR2 SASEGT. The CDR3 has 15 amino acids. In nucleotides, the CDR3 is TGTGCCAGCACCCCGAGAGGGACAGAGATCTATGGCTACACCTTC. Translated, it gives CASTPRGTEIYGYTF.

This clone was picked up a small number of times. The V and J genes are TRBV29-1 and TRBJ1-1; a weak D match, TRBD1 (5 bases). Germline CDR1 and CDR2: SQVTM and ANQGSEA. This CDR3 is 14 amino acids long. The V and J ends lost 4 bases and 5 bases respectively, with 17 bases between them. CDR3 region: CSVVRPFGGTEAFF. DNA for the CDR3: TGCAGCGTTGTCAGGCCGTTTGGGGGGACTGAAGCTTTCTTT. Filled out from reference TRBV29-1 and TRBJ1-1, the complete variable domain reads SAVISQKPSRDICQRGTSLTIQCQVDSQVTMMFWYRQQPGQSLTLIATANQGSEATYESGFVIDKFPISRPNLTFSTLTVSNMSPEDSSIYLCSVVRPFGGTEAFFGQGTRLTVV.

This clone showed up just a few times. V gene TRBV7-9 combines with J gene TRBJ2-5; D gene ambiguous. The CDR3 length is 13 residues. The germline gives CDR1 SEHNR, CDR2 FQNEAQ (reference sequence). Trimming cost V 1 base and J 10 bases, with 13 bases left between them. The CDR3 DNA reads as TGTGCCAGCAGCTTAGGGCTAGGATCGAACCAGTACTTC. Its protein product is CASSLGLGSNQYF. Drawing the rest from reference TRBV7-9 and TRBJ2-5, the complete variable domain is DTGVSQNPRHKITKRGQNVTFRCDPISEHNRLYWYRQTLGQGPEFLTYFQNEAQLEKSRLLSDRFSAERPKGSFSTLEIQRTEQGDSAMYLCASSLGLGSNQYFGPGTRLLVL.

This clone was seen more than once but under ten times. V is TRBV23-1 and J is TRBJ1-3; possible D gene TRBD1, 5 bases. TRBV23-1 falls under the ORF class, with uncertain function. The CDR3 contains 17 residues. Between the trimmed V and J ends, which lost 4 bases and 4 bases, there was a span of 20 bases. The CDR3 nucleotides are TGCGCCAGCAGTCGTTTAGCAAGAGCAGGGATAGGAAACACCATATATTTT. Protein sequence: CASSRLARAGIGNTIYF.

This clone appeared once. The rearrangement uses TRBV6-7 and TRBJ2-7; 11 bases are a match to TRBD1. TRBV6-7 is marked as an open reading frame, function uncertain. Trimming cost V 8 bases and J 4 bases; bases outside gene matches: 7. The CDR3 sequence is 14 residues long. DNA for the CDR3: TGTGCCAGCTCCCTCGGGACAGGGGGATACGAGCAGTACGTC. Protein: CASSLGTGGYEQYV.